This is a list of T cell receptor beta chains from one sample in a study of T cell repertoires in cytomegalovirus infection. TCRdb re-called the reads through MiXCR, storing one row per CDR3 protein. The data hold 480,000 or so distinct CDR3 sequences, with about 11% observed a single time. Sequenced sample: PBMCs. The receptors were sampled from a human donor in good health (CMV status not recorded). Some clones in this sample may be carry-over from other donors' samples. Both conserved end residues are part of each CDR3. Fields, in order: V gene, D gene, J gene, clone size, CDR3 DNA, CDR3 protein. A D gene is named only where the DNA matches it firmly. The size entry is marked missing in some rows and otherwise reads once, few, many or a size class.

v_call: TRBV5-1
d_call: TRBD1
j_call: TRBJ2-1
clone_size: few
cdr3_nt: TGCGCCAGCAGTTACTACAGGGGGGACAATGAGCAGTTCTTC
cdr3_aa: CASSYYRGDNEQFF

v_call: TRBV20-1
d_call: -
j_call: TRBJ2-2
clone_size: few
cdr3_nt: TGCAGTGCTTCGGACGATGGAGGCACCGGGGAGCTGTTTTTT
cdr3_aa: CSASDDGGTGELFF

v_call: TRBV28
d_call: -
j_call: TRBJ1-4
clone_size: -
cdr3_nt: TGTGCCAGCAGTCAATGGGACCTCGGCGGGGCTAATGAAAAACTGTTTTTT
cdr3_aa: CASSQWDLGGANEKLFF

v_call: TRBV28
d_call: -
j_call: TRBJ1-2
clone_size: many
cdr3_nt: TGTGCCAGCAGGACCCAGGGGAGTTTGAAGGATGGCTACACCTTC
cdr3_aa: CASRTQGSLKDGYTF

v_call: TRBV6-2/TRBV6-3
d_call: -
j_call: TRBJ2-7
clone_size: few
cdr3_nt: TGTGCCACTCGGCCGGGTACCTCCTACGAGCAGTACTTC
cdr3_aa: CATRPGTSYEQYF

v_call: TRBV2
d_call: -
j_call: TRBJ1-5
clone_size: many
cdr3_nt: TGTGCCAGCAGTGAAGAGGGAAGGCAGCCCCAGCATTTT
cdr3_aa: CASSEEGRQPQHF

v_call: TRBV4-2
d_call: TRBD1
j_call: TRBJ2-1
clone_size: -
cdr3_nt: TGTGCCAGCAGCCAAATCCGGGACAGGGGTTACAATGAGCAGTTCTTC
cdr3_aa: CASSQIRDRGYNEQFF

v_call: TRBV12-3/TRBV12-4
d_call: TRBD2
j_call: TRBJ2-3
clone_size: many
cdr3_nt: TGTGCCAGCAGTACGGGGACTAGCGGGAGAACAGATACGCAGTATTTT
cdr3_aa: CASSTGTSGRTDTQYF

v_call: TRBV28
d_call: -
j_call: TRBJ2-7
clone_size: -
cdr3_nt: TGTGCCAGCAGTTTTGTGGGGGTGAACGAGAAGTACTTC
cdr3_aa: CASSFVGVNEKYF

v_call: TRBV10-3
d_call: TRBD1
j_call: TRBJ1-1
clone_size: many
cdr3_nt: TGTGCCATCAGTGACTTCGGACAGGGTAGGACTGAAGCTTTCTTT
cdr3_aa: CAISDFGQGRTEAFF

v_call: TRBV2
d_call: TRBD1
j_call: TRBJ1-1
clone_size: many
cdr3_nt: TGTGCCAGCAGTGAAATGACAGGGAAGGGCACTGAAGCTTTCTTT
cdr3_aa: CASSEMTGKGTEAFF

v_call: TRBV27
d_call: -
j_call: TRBJ2-2
clone_size: once
cdr3_nt: TGTGCCAGCAGTTTAGGGAGACCCGGGGAGCTGTTTTTT
cdr3_aa: CASSLGRPGELFF

v_call: TRBV5-5
d_call: -
j_call: TRBJ1-4
clone_size: -
cdr3_nt: TGTGCCAGCAGCTCGCCGGGTGCAACTAATGAAAAACTGTTTTTT
cdr3_aa: CASSSPGATNEKLFF

v_call: TRBV6-5
d_call: TRBD1
j_call: TRBJ1-1
clone_size: many
cdr3_nt: TGTGCCAGCAGTCGACCGGGACAGGGGATGGCTGAAGCTTTCTTT
cdr3_aa: CASSRPGQGMAEAFF

v_call: TRBV19
d_call: -
j_call: TRBJ1-1
clone_size: -
cdr3_nt: TGTGCCAGTAGTATACGGAAGGGGGACGCTTTCTTT
cdr3_aa: CASSIRKGDAFF

v_call: TRBV28
d_call: TRBD1
j_call: TRBJ1-2
clone_size: many
cdr3_nt: TGTGCCAGCAGCCCCGTCTCGGGACAGAATGGCTACACCTTC
cdr3_aa: CASSPVSGQNGYTF

v_call: TRBV14
d_call: -
j_call: TRBJ1-2
clone_size: -
cdr3_nt: TGTGCCAGCAGCCGACAGATTAACTATGGCTACACCTTC
cdr3_aa: CASSRQINYGYTF

v_call: TRBV12-3/TRBV12-4
d_call: TRBD1
j_call: TRBJ1-1
clone_size: many
cdr3_nt: TGTGCCAGCAGCCCTAACAGGGGTACTGAAGCTTTCTTT
cdr3_aa: CASSPNRGTEAFF

v_call: TRBV12-3/TRBV12-4
d_call: -
j_call: TRBJ2-2
clone_size: many
cdr3_nt: TGTGCCAGCGGTTTCGTCCCCTCGAACACCGGGGAGCTGTTTTTT
cdr3_aa: CASGFVPSNTGELFF

v_call: TRBV5-4
d_call: -
j_call: TRBJ2-2
clone_size: -
cdr3_nt: TGTGCCAGCAGCTCTAAGACAGAGAACACCGGGGAGCTGTTTTTT
cdr3_aa: CASSSKTENTGELFF

v_call: TRBV6-6
d_call: -
j_call: TRBJ1-2
clone_size: -
cdr3_nt: TGTGCCAGCAGTTCGGGGCAAACTGGCTACACCTTC
cdr3_aa: CASSSGQTGYTF

v_call: TRBV10-3
d_call: -
j_call: TRBJ2-5
clone_size: many
cdr3_nt: TGTGCCATCAGTGAGTCGGGAAGAGAGACCCAGTACTTC
cdr3_aa: CAISESGRETQYF

v_call: TRBV11-2
d_call: -
j_call: TRBJ2-1
clone_size: many
cdr3_nt: TGTGCCAGCAGCTTAGAAGTCAATGAGCAGTTCTTC
cdr3_aa: CASSLEVNEQFF

v_call: TRBV14
d_call: -
j_call: TRBJ1-1
clone_size: many
cdr3_nt: TGTGCCAGCAGCTCGGGGGGGGGAGTTACTGAAGCTTTCTTT
cdr3_aa: CASSSGGGVTEAFF

v_call: TRBV7-3
d_call: -
j_call: TRBJ2-1
clone_size: many
cdr3_nt: TGTGCCAGCAGCCTCTATGGGGGTGAGCAGTTCTTC
cdr3_aa: CASSLYGGEQFF

v_call: TRBV28
d_call: TRBD1
j_call: TRBJ1-4
clone_size: many
cdr3_nt: TGTGCCAGCACCCCCCCCAGGGGGCCGGGTGAAAAACTGTTTTTT
cdr3_aa: CASTPPRGPGEKLFF

v_call: TRBV5-1
d_call: -
j_call: TRBJ2-7
clone_size: few
cdr3_nt: TGCGCCAGCAGCTTGGGTCAGGGGATAGACGAGCAGTACTTC
cdr3_aa: CASSLGQGIDEQYF

v_call: TRBV20-1
d_call: -
j_call: TRBJ1-1
clone_size: few
cdr3_nt: TGCAGTGCTAGGAAGGGGAGTAGGGCGAACACTGAAGCTTTCTTT
cdr3_aa: CSARKGSRANTEAFF

v_call: TRBV10-2
d_call: TRBD2
j_call: TRBJ2-2
clone_size: many
cdr3_nt: TGCGCCAGCAGTACTAGCGGGGGGATTGGGGAGCTGTTTTTT
cdr3_aa: CASSTSGGIGELFF

v_call: TRBV7-3
d_call: -
j_call: TRBJ2-2
clone_size: many
cdr3_nt: TGTGCCAGCAGCCCCGCGCGAGGGGGGACCGGGGAGCTGTTTTTT
cdr3_aa: CASSPARGGTGELFF

v_call: TRBV4-1
d_call: TRBD1
j_call: TRBJ2-2
clone_size: many
cdr3_nt: TGCGCCAGCAGCCAAGATGTACAGGGGGCCACCGGGGAGCTGTTTTTT
cdr3_aa: CASSQDVQGATGELFF

v_call: TRBV27
d_call: TRBD1
j_call: TRBJ1-2
clone_size: few
cdr3_nt: TGTGCCAGCAGTTGGGGACAGAGGAAGTTTTATAGTGGCTACACCTTC
cdr3_aa: CASSWGQRKFYSGYTF

v_call: TRBV4-2
d_call: -
j_call: TRBJ1-1
clone_size: many
cdr3_nt: TGTGCCAGCAGCCAAGCGGCTGGGGGCGCGACTGAAGCTTTCTTT
cdr3_aa: CASSQAAGGATEAFF

v_call: TRBV6-2/TRBV6-3
d_call: -
j_call: TRBJ1-6
clone_size: -
cdr3_nt: TGTGCCAGCAGTTTGGCAAATTCACCCCCCCACTTT
cdr3_aa: CASSLANSPPHF

v_call: TRBV7-8
d_call: TRBD2
j_call: TRBJ2-2
clone_size: many
cdr3_nt: TGTGCCAGCAGCTTTGATCCCCCCGTGTTGGCGGGAGGTGTCACCGGGGAGCTGTTTTTT
cdr3_aa: CASSFDPPVLAGGVTGELFF

v_call: TRBV18
d_call: TRBD2
j_call: TRBJ2-7
clone_size: few
cdr3_nt: TGTGCCAGCTCACCATTGGGAGGGTCCCTCTACGAGCAGTACTTC
cdr3_aa: CASSPLGGSLYEQYF

v_call: TRBV7-9
d_call: TRBD1
j_call: TRBJ2-1
clone_size: many
cdr3_nt: TGTGCCAGCATTTCCGGGGGACAGGGGGCCGGTGAGCAGTTCTTC
cdr3_aa: CASISGGQGAGEQFF

v_call: TRBV29-1
d_call: -
j_call: TRBJ2-4
clone_size: many
cdr3_nt: TGCAGCGTTGAAGAGGGGACAGCCAAAAACATTCAGTACTTC
cdr3_aa: CSVEEGTAKNIQYF

v_call: TRBV6-1
d_call: -
j_call: TRBJ1-3
clone_size: many
cdr3_nt: TGTGCCAGCAGTGAAGCCCGCGGGACAACTGGAAACACCATATATTTT
cdr3_aa: CASSEARGTTGNTIYF

v_call: TRBV10-3
d_call: TRBD1
j_call: TRBJ1-1
clone_size: many
cdr3_nt: TGTGCCATCAGTGAGGACAGGGGCCGGAAAGCTTTCTTT
cdr3_aa: CAISEDRGRKAFF

v_call: TRBV2
d_call: -
j_call: TRBJ1-1
clone_size: -
cdr3_nt: TGTGCCAGCAGTGTCGCACAGGTGAACACTGAAGCTTTCTTT
cdr3_aa: CASSVAQVNTEAFF

v_call: TRBV30
d_call: -
j_call: TRBJ2-7
clone_size: few
cdr3_nt: TGTGCCTGGAGTCCGCCCCGGGGTTTCTCGGCCTACGAGCAGTACTTC
cdr3_aa: CAWSPPRGFSAYEQYF

v_call: TRBV12-3/TRBV12-4
d_call: -
j_call: TRBJ2-6
clone_size: many
cdr3_nt: TGTGCCAGCAGTTCACTAGCCTTCAGCTCTGGGGCCAACGTCCTGACTTTC
cdr3_aa: CASSSLAFSSGANVLTF

v_call: TRBV20-1
d_call: TRBD2
j_call: TRBJ2-5
clone_size: many
cdr3_nt: TGCAGTGCGGAAGTTAGCGGGATTGATGAGACCCAGTACTTC
cdr3_aa: CSAEVSGIDETQYF

v_call: TRBV30
d_call: -
j_call: TRBJ1-1
clone_size: -
cdr3_nt: TGTGCCTGGAGTGTCTGGTCGGGGAGCTCTGAAGCTTTCTTT
cdr3_aa: CAWSVWSGSSEAFF

v_call: TRBV7-2
d_call: -
j_call: TRBJ2-3
clone_size: many
cdr3_nt: TGTGCCAGCAGCGGGGGGTGGGCCGGGGCCACAGATACGCAGTATTTT
cdr3_aa: CASSGGWAGATDTQYF